A single sample gave rise to the 18 T cell receptor beta chains below, sequenced in a study of cytomegalovirus exposure and HLA in healthy donors. Primers included in the PCR were 60 Vbeta and 13 Jbeta primers. Produced via immunoSEQ multiplex PCR; TCRdb's table is partial and in-frame only. The data show some 120,000 clones, around 82% seen once. The sequenced material came from PBMCs. These receptors were obtained from a man aged 25 to 40 in good health and CMV-seropositive.

V is TRBV7-9 and J is TRBJ1-1, with 7 bases matching TRBD1. This CDR3 region has 17 residues. CDR1 and CDR2 from the germline V gene are SEHNR and FQNEAQ (reference sequence). Trimming at V came to 5 bases and at J to 0 bases, leaving 12 bases not matched to a gene. The CDR3 coding sequence is TGTGCCAGCAGCCACCCCAGGGGGGCAGGGATGAACACTGAAGCTTTCTTT. Translated, it gives CASSHPRGAGMNTEAFF.

This rearrangement joins TRBV9 to TRBJ2-4; 12 positions match TRBD2. From germline, CDR1 is SGDLS and CDR2 YYNGEE. With V trimmed by 3 bases and J by 15 bases, 10 bases remained unmatched. This CDR3 spans 14 amino acids. CDR3 region: CASSASGTSGLPYF. In DNA, the CDR3 is TGTGCCAGCAGCGCCTCTGGGACTAGCGGGCTACCGTACTTC.

This clone occurred a few times. This chain connects TRBV7-9 to TRBJ2-7; perhaps TRBD1 as D (6 bases). The V gene's germline CDR1 is SEHNR and CDR2 FQNEAQ (reference sequence). Trimming cost V 7 bases and J 12 bases, with 19 bases left between them. CDR3 size: 12 residues. The CDR3 DNA is TGTGCCAGCACCGACCGACAGGCCAGGCGGTACTTC. Protein: CASTDRQARRYF.

The chain couples TRBV7-2 to TRBJ2-5; weak D call: TRBD2 (6 bases). CDR1 and CDR2 (germline): SGHTA, FQGNSA. The V end lost 6 bases, the J end lost 10 bases, and 21 bases lay between the germline ends. The CDR3 has 14 amino acids. CDR3 in amino acids: CASRGPLGRMHQYF. Written as DNA, the CDR3 is TGTGCCAGCAGAGGACCGCTGGGGAGGATGCACCAGTACTTC.

This clone appeared a single time. This chain joins TRBV6-5 and TRBJ2-5, with 10 bases fitting TRBD1. The CDR3 length is 16 residues. V gave up 4 bases and J gave up 2 bases; unmatched junction bases: 7. Germline CDR1 and CDR2: MNHEY and SVGAGI. CDR3 bases: TGTGCCAGCAGTTCCCAGGGACAGGGGATTCAAGAGACCCAGTACTTC. Residues: CASSSQGQGIQETQYF.

V gene TRBV18 combines with J gene TRBJ2-7; 8 bases align to TRBD2. From germline, CDR1 is KGHSH and CDR2 LQKENI. The V and J ends lost 2 bases and 2 bases, in that order; junction bases with no gene match: 5. This CDR3 region has 15 residues. The DNA for the CDR3 is TGTGCCAGCTCACCAGAGGCACTAGCGGCCTACGAGCAGTACTTC. Protein product: CASSPEALAAYEQYF. Filled out from reference TRBV18 and TRBJ2-7, the complete variable domain reads NAGVMQNPRHLVRRRGQEARLRCSPMKGHSHVYWYRQLPEEGLKFMVYLQKENIIDESGMPKERFSAEFPKEGPSILRIQQVVRGDSAAYFCASSPEALAAYEQYFGPGTRLTVT.

Concerning this clone: Mismatch with germline at one junction end may stem from a read error. The chain has TRBV27 and TRBJ2-7; 9 nucleotides align to TRBD2. CDR1 and CDR2 from the germline V gene are MNHEY and SMNVEV (reference sequence). The CDR3 extends over 14 amino acids. In DNA, the CDR3 is TGTGCCAGCAGCCCCGGGACTAGCTCCCACGAGCAGTACTTC. This encodes CASSPGTSSHEQYF.

The chain combines TRBV9 with TRBJ2-3; the D gene is possibly TRBD2 (6 bases). V was trimmed by 3 bases and J by 0 bases, leaving 14 bases between them. Germline CDR1 SGDLS, CDR2 YYNGEE. The CDR3 loop spans 16 amino acids. The CDR3 spells CASSEYGRSSTDTQYF. The CDR3 nucleotides read TGTGCCAGCAGCGAGTACGGGAGATCGAGCACAGATACGCAGTATTTT.

The V and J genes are TRBV2 and TRBJ1-2, with a tentative D call TRBD1 (6 bases). With 4 bases removed from V and 3 bases from J, the gap between germline ends came to 9 bases. CDR1 and CDR2 (germline): SNHLY, FYNNEI. CDR3 length equals 13 residues. CDR3 amino acids: CASSGDRYYGYTF. CDR3 sequence (DNA): TGTGCCAGCAGTGGAGACAGGTACTATGGCTACACCTTC. The full variable domain, with the rest looked up from reference TRBV2 and TRBJ1-2, is EPEVTQTPSHQVTQMGQEVILRCVPISNHLYFYWYRQILGQKVEFLVSFYNNEISEKSEIFDDQFSVERPDGSNFTLKIRSTKLEDSAMYFCASSGDRYYGYTFGSGTRLTVV.

This clone was recorded only once. The chain combines TRBV10-3 with TRBJ2-1; 9 nucleotides agree with TRBD2. CDR1 and CDR2 (germline): ENHRY, SYGVKD. The CDR3 runs 17 residues. The trim removed 4 bases at V and 4 bases at J, leaving 11 bases unmatched. The CDR3, as DNA: TGTGCCATCAGTGGGGAACTAGCGGGCCAAAGGTACAATGAGCAGTTCTTC. Translation: CAISGELAGQRYNEQFF.

This clone was seen a few times. V is TRBV7-6 and J is TRBJ2-5; 9 bases agree with TRBD1. Losses at the gene ends were 7 bases for V and 13 bases for J; bases not matched to a gene: 16. The CDR3 has 14 residues. Germline lookup yields CDR1 SGHVS and CDR2 FNYEAQ. DNA for the CDR3: TGTGCCAGCACCCCTTCCGGGACAGGGCCCGGCCGGTACTTC. Protein sequence: CASTPSGTGPGRYF. Based on the CDR3 plus reference TRBV7-6 and TRBJ2-5, the full variable domain is GAGVSQSPRYKVTKRGQDVALRCDPISGHVSLYWYRQALGQGPEFLTYFNYEAQQDKSGLPNDRFSAERPEGSISTLTIQRTEQRDSAMYRCASTPSGTGPGRYFGPGTRLLVL.

This rearrangement joins TRBV11-3 to TRBJ2-3, with 8 nucleotides matching TRBD2. The CDR3 runs 14 residues. CDR1 and CDR2 from the germline V gene are SGHNT and YENEEA. Trimming cost V 1 base and J 3 bases; bases outside gene matches: 0. The CDR3 reads CASSLAGGTDTQYF. For the CDR3, the DNA is TGTGCCAGCAGCTTAGCGGGAGGGACAGATACGCAGTATTTT.

V is TRBV2 and J is TRBJ1-4; D is ambiguous. V was clipped by 5 bases and J by 0 bases, with 13 bases between them. Germline assignment: CDR1 SNHLY and CDR2 FYNNEI. CDR3 size: 16 residues. CDR3 DNA: TGTGCCAGCAGTTGGGAGGGATTAACAACTAATGAAAAACTGTTTTTT. It codes for CASSWEGLTTNEKLFF.

In its sample, this clone was seen once. The chain is built from TRBV19 and TRBJ1-2; D is possibly TRBD1 (5 bases). CDR1 is LNHDA and CDR2 is SQIVND in the germline V gene (reference sequence). The CDR3 loop spans 14 amino acids. Deletions cut 5 bases from V and 2 bases from J, with 12 bases between. CDR3 sequence (DNA): TGTGCCAGTAGTCGACAGCCGATCAACTATGGCTACACCTTC. Residues: CASSRQPINYGYTF.

This chain links TRBV9 with TRBJ1-3; no reliable D call. The V end was cut by 4 bases, the J end by 3 bases, with 11 bases between. There are 14 residues in the CDR3. Germline values: CDR1 SGDLS, CDR2 YYNGEE. The CDR3 bases are TGTGCCAGCAGCAAGGACGGGAATGGAAACACCATATATTTT. This translates into CASSKDGNGNTIYF. Combining the CDR3 with reference TRBV9 and TRBJ1-3 gives the whole variable domain DSGVTQTPKHLITATGQRVTLRCSPRSGDLSVYWYQQSLDQGLQFLIQYYNGEERAKGNILERFSAQQFPDLHSELNLSSLELGDSALYFCASSKDGNGNTIYFGEGSWLTVV.

About this clone: Additional DNA sequences in this sample encode the identical CDR3. CDR3 amino acids: CASSARDRGSYEQYF. The CDR3 nucleotides read TGTGCCAGTAGTGCCCGGGACAGGGGATCCTACGAGCAGTACTTC. The chain joins TRBV19 to TRBJ2-7; TRBD1 matches 10 bases. V trimming: 5 bases; J trimming: 1 base; junction bases outside the gene matches: 5. Germline lookup yields CDR1 LNHDA and CDR2 SQIVND (reference sequence). The CDR3 contains 15 residues.

The chain employs TRBV28 and TRBJ1-4, with D tentatively TRBD1 (6 bases). The CDR3 has 14 amino acids. Trimming left V 8 bases short and J 2 bases short, with 12 bases between. Germline-derived CDR1 and CDR2 are MDHEN and SYDVKM. The CDR3 coding sequence is TGTGCCAGCGGGAGGGACATCACTAATGAAAAACTGTTTTTT. Translated: CASGRDITNEKLFF. The variable domain in full, completed from reference TRBV28 and TRBJ1-4, reads DVKVTQSSRYLVKRTGEKVFLECVQDMDHENMFWYRQDPGLGLRLIYFSYDVKMKEKGDIPEGYSVSREKKERFSLILESASTNQTSMYLCASGRDITNEKLFFGSGTQLSVL.

The J gene is TRBJ2-7, the V gene TRBV5-6; 7 bases are a match to TRBD2. CDR3 length: 13 residues. CDR1 is SGHDT, CDR2 YYEEEE, per germline. J lost 5 bases, V lost 2 bases, and 4 bases had no gene match. In nucleotides, the CDR3 is TGTGCCAGCAGCTTCAGCGGGGTCAACGAGCAGTACTTC. As protein: CASSFSGVNEQYF.